These 3 T cell receptor beta chains were sequenced from one sample in a study of blood T cell repertoires in COVID-19. TCRdb's table, derived via immunoSEQ multiplex PCR, lists solely in-frame clones and lacks some. The table shows a few hundred thousand clones, with 82% occurring only once. The sample comprised peripheral blood. Receptors originate from a young woman with acute or convalescent COVID-19.

The chain combines TRBV7-8 with TRBJ2-1; 7 bases line up with TRBD2. V shed 4 bases and J 4 bases; nucleotides not matched to a gene: 10. Germline CDR1 and CDR2: SGHVS and FQNEAQ. This CDR3 has 16 amino acids. CDR3 nucleotides: TGTGCCAGCAGCTACCCAGGTCGGGAGGCGTACAATGAGCAGTTCTTC. Residues: CASSYPGREAYNEQFF. Full variable domain (remainder filled in from reference TRBV7-8 and TRBJ2-1): GAGVSQSPRYKVAKRGQDVALRCDPISGHVSLFWYQQALGQGPEFLTYFQNEAQLDKSGLPSDRFFAERPEGSVSTLKIQRTQQEDSAVYLCASSYPGREAYNEQFFGPGTRLTVL.

The V call is TRBV3-1 (or the pseudogene TRBV3-2), the J call TRBJ1-2; D perhaps matches TRBD1 (5 bases). The V end was cut by 0 bases, the J end by 7 bases, with 12 bases between. The germline V gene encodes CDR1 LGHDT and CDR2 YNNKEL (reference sequence). The CDR3 spans 14 residues. The CDR3 bases are TGTGCCAGCAGCCAAGAACAGGCGGGGGGTGGCTACACCTTC. Amino acid sequence: CASSQEQAGGGYTF.

J is TRBJ2-1 and V is TRBV5-8; 10 bases match TRBD1. The CDR3 has 14 amino acids. CDR1 SGHTS and CDR2 YDEGEE come from the germline V gene. The V and J ends lost 0 bases and 8 bases, in that order; junction bases with no gene match: 2. The CDR3 here is CASSLGGQGYEQFF. CDR3 coding DNA: TGTGCCAGCAGCTTGGGGGGACAGGGGTATGAGCAGTTCTTC.